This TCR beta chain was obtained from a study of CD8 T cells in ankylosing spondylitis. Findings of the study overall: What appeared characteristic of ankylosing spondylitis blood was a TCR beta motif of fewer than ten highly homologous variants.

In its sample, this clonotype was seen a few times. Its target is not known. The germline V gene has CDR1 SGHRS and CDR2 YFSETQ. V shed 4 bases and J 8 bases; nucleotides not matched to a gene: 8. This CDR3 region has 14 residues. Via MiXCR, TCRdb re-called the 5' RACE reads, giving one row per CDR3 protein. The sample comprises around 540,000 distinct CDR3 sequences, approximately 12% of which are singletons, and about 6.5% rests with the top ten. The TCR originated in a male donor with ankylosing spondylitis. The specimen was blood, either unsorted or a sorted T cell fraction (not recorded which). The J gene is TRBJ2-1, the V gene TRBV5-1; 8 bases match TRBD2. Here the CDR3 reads CASSPGTRGDEQFF. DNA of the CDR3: TGCGCCAGCAGCCCCGGGACTAGGGGAGATGAGCAGTTCTTC.